The subject of this entry is one T cell receptor beta chain. Its target is unknown. The CDR3 is made up of 14 amino acids. The germline CDR1 and CDR2 sequences are LGHDT and YNNKEL (reference sequence). V lost 6 bases and J lost 9; bases outside the gene matches: 13. The table came from immunoSEQ multiplex PCR; TCRdb's copy has only in-frame clones and leaves some out. The data show tens of thousands of clones, around 92% seen once. The sample originates from a study of T cell responses to AZD1222 COVID-19 vaccine. Study findings and constraints: It was only after the peak T cell response that any repertoires were sampled. The span of vaccine-associated CD4 TCRs extended across spike, with dominance at 160-218 and 743-854. White British donors predominated, females outnumbered males, and clonal diversity was possibly underestimated. Variant regions that are unmutated are reportedly the target of nearly half of spike-specific TCRs.

This sequence originates from an adult in good health. Sequenced here: peripheral blood, sampled on day 0 of AZD1222 vaccination. The chain links TRBV3-1 (or the pseudogene TRBV3-2) to TRBJ2-5; 7 bases align to TRBD2. CDR3 nucleotides: TGTGCCAGCAGGAGAAGGGACTACCCCGAGGCCCAGTACTTC. This encodes CASRRRDYPEAQYF.